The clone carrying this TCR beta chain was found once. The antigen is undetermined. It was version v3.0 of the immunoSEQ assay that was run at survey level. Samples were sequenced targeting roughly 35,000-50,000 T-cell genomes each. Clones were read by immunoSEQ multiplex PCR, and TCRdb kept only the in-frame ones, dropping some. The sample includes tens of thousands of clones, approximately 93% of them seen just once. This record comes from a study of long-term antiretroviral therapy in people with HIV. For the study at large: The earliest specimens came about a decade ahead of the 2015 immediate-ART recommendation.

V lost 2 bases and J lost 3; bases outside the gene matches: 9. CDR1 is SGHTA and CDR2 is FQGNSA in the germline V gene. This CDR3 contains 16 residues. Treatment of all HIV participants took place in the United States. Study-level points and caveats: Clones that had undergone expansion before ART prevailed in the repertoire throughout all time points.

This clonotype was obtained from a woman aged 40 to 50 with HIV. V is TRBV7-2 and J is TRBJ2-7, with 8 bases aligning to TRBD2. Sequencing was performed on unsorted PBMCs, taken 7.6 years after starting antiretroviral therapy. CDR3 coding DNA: TGTGCCAGCAGCTTAATGGCGGGGGGCAACTTCTACGAGCAGTACTTC. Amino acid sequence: CASSLMAGGNFYEQYF.